This T cell receptor beta chain comes out of a study of T cell repertoires in aging, cancer and after chemotherapy. General observations from the study: Median generation probability rose over the chemotherapy interval in each cancer cohort, suggesting rebound thymic output.

About this clonotype: Its cognate antigen is unknown.

Germline CDR1 reads MDHEN; CDR2 reads SYDVKM. The CDR3 totals 14 residues. Trimming took 6 bases from V and 8 from J; bases not matched to a gene: 12. Amplification of TCR beta used genomic DNA extracted from peripheral blood. TRB rearrangements spanning V, D and J were amplified using mixed TRB-A/B primers. In TCRdb, the multiplex PCR reads were re-called with MiXCR into one record per CDR3 protein. The sample records roughly 9,800 distinct CDR3 sequences, around 44% being singletons. V and J are TRBV28 and TRBJ1-2, with 7 positions matching TRBD1. This receptor was obtained from a human donor in good health. What was sequenced was blood. The CDR3 bases are TGTGCCAGCAGCCTCCCGGGACAGCTAGTCGGCTACACCTTC. Residues: CASSLPGQLVGYTF.